This T cell receptor (beta chain) was observed in a study of human T cells and chemical hapten exposure. Turning to the study itself: Largely, small differences in pooled library volume made per-sample TCR yields vary.

Per the original data handling: From about 20,000 to 690,000 TCRs were found per sample, with a median of roughly 89,000. MiXCR, run by TCRdb on the RACE reads, gives a single entry per CDR3 protein. The V and J calls shown here were made by TCRdb, not taken from the authors' results. The profile shows about 400,000 distinct CDR3 sequences, nearly 6.5% of them singletons. Germline trimming cut 2 bases from V and 5 bases from J; bases unmatched to any gene: 8. This CDR3 has 15 residues. CDR1 and CDR2 from the germline V gene are LGHNA and YNFKEQ. This clonotype has a handful of counts. Time point indicated: patch test 2, 6 weeks after DPC sensitization. Treatment in this sample: therapeutic diphenylcyclopropenone sensitization with weekly scalp DPC.

The TCR originated in a woman aged 18 to 35 with alopecia areata. Some clones in this sample may be carry-over from other donors' samples. The starting material was whole blood, obtained in connection with sensitization to the hapten diphenylcyclopropenone (DPC). The chain employs TRBV4-2 and TRBJ1-1; 7 nucleotides match TRBD1. This CDR3 reads CASSQPTGRETEAFF. DNA of the CDR3: TGTGCCAGCAGCCAACCGACAGGGAGAGAGACTGAAGCTTTCTTT.